This is a list of T cell receptor beta chains from one sample in a study of identical twins. TCRdb re-called the 5' RACE reads with MiXCR, one entry per CDR3 protein. The data show 200,000 to 250,000 distinct CDR3 sequences, 5.5% to 7% seen once. The data were also submitted as part of a second study, on yellow fever vaccine responses in identical twins.

Source material: memory (CD45RO+) T cells sorted from blood. The origin of the receptors is a woman aged 18-29 years in good health. The CDR3 runs from the conserved cysteine through the conserved F or W. D genes are given only for firm matches. Clone size is not always given. Where it is, it says once, few, many or a class for expanded clones.

TGTGCCACCAGTGGAACAGGGGGCGCTGCAGGGGCCAACGTCCTGACTTTC,CATSGTGGAAGANVLTF,TRBV24-1,TRBD1,-,TRBJ2-6
TGTGCCAGCAGCCCGAGAGGGACAGGGGCCCAGATGGCTTATGGCTACACCTTC,CASSPRGTGAQMAYGYTF,TRBV11-1,TRBD1,-,TRBJ1-2
TGTGCCAGCTCACCACAGACAGCCTCCACCGGGGAGCTGTTTTTT,CASSPQTASTGELFF,TRBV18,-,few,TRBJ2-2
TGCAGTGCTAGAGTAGCTGGTGGAGAGACCCAGTACTTC,CSARVAGGETQYF,TRBV20-1,-,few,TRBJ2-5
TGTGCCAGCAGCTTAGGTGGTTCCAATGAGCAGTTCTTC,CASSLGGSNEQFF,TRBV7-6,-,few,TRBJ2-1
TGCAGCGTTGTGCCTTTGGGAAAGGATTCACCCCTCCACTTT,CSVVPLGKDSPLHF,TRBV29-1,-,few,TRBJ1-6
TGCAGTGCTAGAGATTCAGGAACAGAGACCCAGTACTTC,CSARDSGTETQYF,TRBV20-1,-,few,TRBJ2-5
TGTGCCAGCAGCTTAATCGCTAGCGGCTCCTACGAGCAGTACTTC,CASSLIASGSYEQYF,TRBV7-8,TRBD2,many,TRBJ2-7
TGTGCCAGCAGTTCAGATCAGGGTAGGAACACTGAAGCTTTCTTT,CASSSDQGRNTEAFF,TRBV12-3/TRBV12-4,-,-,TRBJ1-1
TGCAGTGCCTTTATCATCGGCATGGGAAACACTGAAGCTTTCTTT,CSAFIIGMGNTEAFF,TRBV20-1,-,many,TRBJ1-1
TGTGCCAGCAGCTTAAGTGGTCGTACGTTAAACACCGGGGAGCTGTTTTTT,CASSLSGRTLNTGELFF,TRBV7-8,-,few,TRBJ2-2
TGTGCCAGCAGCTGGTCGGGGACGGGCTATGGCTACACCTTC,CASSWSGTGYGYTF,TRBV7-9,-,-,TRBJ1-2
TGCGCCAGCAGCTTGGTAGGGGCAGGGGAGTACTTC,CASSLVGAGEYF,TRBV5-1,-,-,TRBJ2-5
TGTGCCAGCACCTCATTGGAGGGCGGGTCAGCCTACAATGAGCAGTTCTTC,CASTSLEGGSAYNEQFF,TRBV12-3/TRBV12-4,-,many,TRBJ2-1
TGTGCCAGCAGTTACACCACTAGCGGGAGGACCGAGCAGTACTTC,CASSYTTSGRTEQYF,TRBV6-5,TRBD2,few,TRBJ2-7
TGCAGTGCTAGGCGTGACACAGATACGCAGTATTTT,CSARRDTDTQYF,TRBV20-1,-,many,TRBJ2-3
TGTGCCACCGGAGGACAGGGTGGTGCCGGGGAGCTGTTTTTT,CATGGQGGAGELFF,TRBV7-9,TRBD1,-,TRBJ2-2
TGTGCCAGCAGCCAAGATTTAAAGCGCACAGATACGCAGTATTTT,CASSQDLKRTDTQYF,TRBV3-1,-,many,TRBJ2-3
TGCAGTGCTAGAGGGAAACAGGGTCCCAATTCACCCCTCCACTTT,CSARGKQGPNSPLHF,TRBV20-1,-,many,TRBJ1-6
TGTGCCAGCAGGGCAACGGGACAGGGGGGCACTGAAGCTTTCTTT,CASRATGQGGTEAFF,TRBV6-1,TRBD1,-,TRBJ1-1
TGCGCCAGCGCTGGGACTCCCTCTGGGGCCAACGTCCTGACTTTC,CASAGTPSGANVLTF,TRBV5-1,-,few,TRBJ2-6
TGCAGCGTTGCGACAGGGGGCACAGATACGCAGTATTTT,CSVATGGTDTQYF,TRBV29-1,TRBD1,many,TRBJ2-3
TGTGCCAGCAGCTCGGATGCCACAGGCTCTGGGGCCAACGTCCTGACTTTC,CASSSDATGSGANVLTF,TRBV5-6,-,few,TRBJ2-6
TGCAGTGCTCCTTCAGGGGGGGCAGCCAAAAACATTCAGTACTTC,CSAPSGGAAKNIQYF,TRBV20-1,-,few,TRBJ2-4
TGTGCCAGCAGCCAAAGCGTCGGGGGCCTGGAGACCCAGTACTTC,CASSQSVGGLETQYF,TRBV27,-,many,TRBJ2-5
TGTGCCAGCAGTGACCAAACAAAGGGTGTAACCGGGGAGCTGTTTTTT,CASSDQTKGVTGELFF,TRBV25-1,-,few,TRBJ2-2
TGTGCCAGCCTCTCCACAAGTGGCTACACCTTC,CASLSTSGYTF,TRBV6-5,-,-,TRBJ1-2
TGTGCCAGCAGCCAAAGTAGAGGAGATACGCAGTATTTT,CASSQSRGDTQYF,TRBV7-8,-,-,TRBJ2-3
TGTGCCAGCAGCTTGAGTCTTGAGACCCAGTACTTC,CASSLSLETQYF,TRBV5-6,-,many,TRBJ2-5
TGTGCCAGCAGCTCCGAACAGGGCCTAGAAGAGACCCAGTACTTC,CASSSEQGLEETQYF,TRBV5-4,-,few,TRBJ2-5
TGCAGTGCCAGGAGGACCGACTATAATTCACCCCTCCACTTT,CSARRTDYNSPLHF,TRBV20-1,-,-,TRBJ1-6
TGTGCCATCAGTGACAGGGACGGCGAGCAGTACTTC,CAISDRDGEQYF,TRBV10-3,-,many,TRBJ2-7